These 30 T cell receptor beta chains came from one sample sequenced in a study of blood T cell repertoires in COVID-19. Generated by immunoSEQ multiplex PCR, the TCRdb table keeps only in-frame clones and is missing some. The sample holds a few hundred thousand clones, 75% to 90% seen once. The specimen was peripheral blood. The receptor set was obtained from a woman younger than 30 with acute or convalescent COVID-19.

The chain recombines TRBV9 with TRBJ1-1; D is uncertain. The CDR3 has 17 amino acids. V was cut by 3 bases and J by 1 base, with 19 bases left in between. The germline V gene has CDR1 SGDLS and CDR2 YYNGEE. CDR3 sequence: CASSGDYGSGENTEAFF. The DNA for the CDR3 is TGTGCCAGCAGCGGCGATTATGGGTCCGGAGAGAACACTGAAGCTTTCTTT.

The CDR3 nucleotides are TGTGCCAGCAGGCTGACTAGCGGGGACAATGAGCAGTTCTTC. This codes for CASRLTSGDNEQFF. This rearrangement joins TRBV7-3 to TRBJ2-1; the match to TRBD2 covers 11 bases. Germline lookup yields CDR1 SGHTA and CDR2 FQGTGA. The CDR3 contains 14 residues. After removal of 6 bases from V and 5 bases from J, the junction contained 3 bases not matched to a gene.

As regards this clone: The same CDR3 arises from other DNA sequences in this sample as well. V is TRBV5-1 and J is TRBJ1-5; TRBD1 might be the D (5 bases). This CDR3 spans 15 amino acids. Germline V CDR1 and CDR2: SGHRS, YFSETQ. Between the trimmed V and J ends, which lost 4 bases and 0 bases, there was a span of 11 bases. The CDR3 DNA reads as TGCGCCAGCAGCCTTGGGACTCCTAGCAATCAGCCCCAGCATTTT. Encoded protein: CASSLGTPSNQPQHF.

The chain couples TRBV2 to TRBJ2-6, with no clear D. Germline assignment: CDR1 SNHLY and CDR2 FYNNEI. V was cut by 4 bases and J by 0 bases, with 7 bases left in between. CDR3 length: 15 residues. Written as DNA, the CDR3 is TGTGCCAGCAGTGTATCTCCCTCTGGGGCCAACGTCCTGACTTTC. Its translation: CASSVSPSGANVLTF.

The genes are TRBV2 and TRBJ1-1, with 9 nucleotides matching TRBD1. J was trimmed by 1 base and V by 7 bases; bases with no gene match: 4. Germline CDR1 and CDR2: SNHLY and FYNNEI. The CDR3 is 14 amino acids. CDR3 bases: TGTGCCAGCACGAAGGACAGGGGGAACACTGAAGCTTTCTTT. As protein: CASTKDRGNTEAFF.

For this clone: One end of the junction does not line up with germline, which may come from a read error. This CDR3 is CASSPGTGALNDKLFF. The DNA for the CDR3 is TGCGCCAGCAGCCCCGGGACAGGGGCTTTGAATGATAAACTGTTTTTT. This chain connects TRBV5-1 to TRBJ1-4, with 10 bases identical to TRBD1. This CDR3 contains 16 residues. Germline V gene sequence: CDR1 SGHRS, CDR2 YFSETQ.

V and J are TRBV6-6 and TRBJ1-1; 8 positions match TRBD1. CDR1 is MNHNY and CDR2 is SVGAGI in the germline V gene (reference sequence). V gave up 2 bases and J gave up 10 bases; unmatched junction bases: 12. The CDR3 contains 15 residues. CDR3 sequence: CASSYGQGAFGTAFF. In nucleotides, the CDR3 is TGTGCCAGCAGTTACGGCCAGGGGGCTTTTGGTACAGCTTTCTTT.

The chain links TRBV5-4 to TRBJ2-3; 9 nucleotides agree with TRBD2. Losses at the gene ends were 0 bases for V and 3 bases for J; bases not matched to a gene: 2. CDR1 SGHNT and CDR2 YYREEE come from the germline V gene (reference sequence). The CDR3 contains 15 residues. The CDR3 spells CASSLGSGSTDTQYF. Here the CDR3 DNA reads TGTGCCAGCAGCTTGGGTAGCGGGAGTACAGATACGCAGTATTTT.

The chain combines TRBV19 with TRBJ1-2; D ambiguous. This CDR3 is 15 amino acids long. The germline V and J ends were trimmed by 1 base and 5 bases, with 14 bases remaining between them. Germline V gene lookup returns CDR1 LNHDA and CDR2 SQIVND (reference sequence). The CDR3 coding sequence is TGTGCCAGTAGTATAGGCGGCGGGATCCCATATGGCTACACCTTC. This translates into CASSIGGGIPYGYTF.

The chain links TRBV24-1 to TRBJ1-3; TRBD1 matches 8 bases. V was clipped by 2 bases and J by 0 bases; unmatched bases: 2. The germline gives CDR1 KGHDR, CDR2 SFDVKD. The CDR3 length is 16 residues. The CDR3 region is CATSDCTGGSGNTIYF. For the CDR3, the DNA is TGTGCCACCAGTGATTGCACAGGGGGCTCTGGAAACACCATATATTTT.

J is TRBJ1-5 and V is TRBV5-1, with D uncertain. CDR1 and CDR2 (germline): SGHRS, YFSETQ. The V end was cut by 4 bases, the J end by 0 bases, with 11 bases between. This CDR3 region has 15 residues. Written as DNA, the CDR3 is TGCGCCAGCAGCCCCGAGGGCTATAGCAATCAGCCCCAGCATTTT. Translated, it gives CASSPEGYSNQPQHF.

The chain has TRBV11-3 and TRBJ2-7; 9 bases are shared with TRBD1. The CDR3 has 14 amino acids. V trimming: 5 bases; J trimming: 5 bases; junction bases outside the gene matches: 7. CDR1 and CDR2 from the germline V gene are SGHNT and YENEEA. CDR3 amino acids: CASSPGTGRNEQYF. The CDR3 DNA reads TGTGCCAGCAGCCCCGGGACAGGGAGGAACGAGCAGTACTTC.

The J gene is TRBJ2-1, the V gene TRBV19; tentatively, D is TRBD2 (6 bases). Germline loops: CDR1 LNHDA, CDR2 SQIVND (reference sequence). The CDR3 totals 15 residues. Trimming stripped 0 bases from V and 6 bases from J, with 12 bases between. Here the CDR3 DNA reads TGTGCCAGTAGTATAGATGCGGGGCAATTCAATGAGCAGTTCTTC. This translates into CASSIDAGQFNEQFF.

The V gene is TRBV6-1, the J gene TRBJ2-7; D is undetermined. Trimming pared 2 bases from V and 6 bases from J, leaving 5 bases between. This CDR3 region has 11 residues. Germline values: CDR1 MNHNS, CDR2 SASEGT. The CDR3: CASSEYIEQYF. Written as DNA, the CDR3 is TGTGCCAGCAGTGAATACATCGAGCAGTACTTC.

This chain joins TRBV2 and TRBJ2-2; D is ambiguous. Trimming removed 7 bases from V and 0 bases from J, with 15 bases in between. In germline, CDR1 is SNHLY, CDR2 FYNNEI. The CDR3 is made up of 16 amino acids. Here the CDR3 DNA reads TGTGCCAGCAATTCCGAACAGCTTTCGAACACCGGGGAGCTGTTTTTT. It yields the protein CASNSEQLSNTGELFF. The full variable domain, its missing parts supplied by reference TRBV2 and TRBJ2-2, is EPEVTQTPSHQVTQMGQEVILRCVPISNHLYFYWYRQILGQKVEFLVSFYNNEISEKSEIFDDQFSVERPDGSNFTLKIRSTKLEDSAMYFCASNSEQLSNTGELFFGEGSRLTVL.

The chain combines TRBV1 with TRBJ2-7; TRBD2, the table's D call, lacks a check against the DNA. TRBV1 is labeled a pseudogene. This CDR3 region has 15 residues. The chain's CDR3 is CTSSQVRVPGGEQYF. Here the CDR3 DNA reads TGCACCAGCAGCCAAGTCCGGGTCCCGGGGGGCGAGCAGTACTTC.

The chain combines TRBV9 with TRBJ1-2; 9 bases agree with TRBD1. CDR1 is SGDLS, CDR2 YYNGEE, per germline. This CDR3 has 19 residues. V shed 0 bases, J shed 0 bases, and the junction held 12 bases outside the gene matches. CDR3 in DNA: TGTGCCAGCAGCGTAGATGCTGGGACAGGGTATGGGGCTAACTATGGCTACACCTTC. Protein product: CASSVDAGTGYGANYGYTF.

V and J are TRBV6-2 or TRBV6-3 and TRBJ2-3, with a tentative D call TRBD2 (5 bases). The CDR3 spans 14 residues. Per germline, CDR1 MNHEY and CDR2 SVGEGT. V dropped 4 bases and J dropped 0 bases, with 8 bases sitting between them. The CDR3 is CASSCGLSTDTQYF. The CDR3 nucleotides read TGTGCCAGCAGTTGCGGACTTAGCACAGATACGCAGTATTTT.

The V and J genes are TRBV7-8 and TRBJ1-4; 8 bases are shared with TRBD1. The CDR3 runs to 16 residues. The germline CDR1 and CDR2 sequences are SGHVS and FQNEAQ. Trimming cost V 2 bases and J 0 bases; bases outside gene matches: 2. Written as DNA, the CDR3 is TGTGCCAGCAGCTTACAGGGGGCGGCAACTAATGAAAAACTGTTTTTT. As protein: CASSLQGAATNEKLFF.

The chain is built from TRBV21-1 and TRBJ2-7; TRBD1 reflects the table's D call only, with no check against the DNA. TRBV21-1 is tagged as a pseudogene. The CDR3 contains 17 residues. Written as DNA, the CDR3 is TGTGCCAGCAGCAAAGAAGCCCGTTGGGACAGCTCCTACGAGCAGTACTTC. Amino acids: CASSKEARWDSSYEQYF.

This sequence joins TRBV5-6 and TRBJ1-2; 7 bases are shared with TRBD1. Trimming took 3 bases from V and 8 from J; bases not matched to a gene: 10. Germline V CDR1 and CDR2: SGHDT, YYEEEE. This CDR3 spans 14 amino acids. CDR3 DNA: TGTGCCAGCAGCTGGGACAGTGGTGCGGTAGGCTACACCTTC. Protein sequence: CASSWDSGAVGYTF.

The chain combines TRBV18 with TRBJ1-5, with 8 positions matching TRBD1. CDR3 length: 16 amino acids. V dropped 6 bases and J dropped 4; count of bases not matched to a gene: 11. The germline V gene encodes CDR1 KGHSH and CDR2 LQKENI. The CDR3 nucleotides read TGTGCCAGCTCCCCATCGGGACAGGTTGATAATCAGCCCCAGCATTTT. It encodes CASSPSGQVDNQPQHF.

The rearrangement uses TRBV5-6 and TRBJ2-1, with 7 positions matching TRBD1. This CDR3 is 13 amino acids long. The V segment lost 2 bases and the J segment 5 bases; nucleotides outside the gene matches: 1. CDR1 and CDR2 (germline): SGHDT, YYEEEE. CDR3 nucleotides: TGTGCCAGCAGCTTAGGGACAGACAATGAGCAGTTCTTC. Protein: CASSLGTDNEQFF.

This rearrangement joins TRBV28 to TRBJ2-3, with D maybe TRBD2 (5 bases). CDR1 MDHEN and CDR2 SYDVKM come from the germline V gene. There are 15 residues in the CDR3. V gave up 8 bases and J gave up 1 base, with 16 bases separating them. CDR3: CASVPRGAGTDTQYF. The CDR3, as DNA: TGTGCCAGCGTCCCCCGAGGAGCGGGCACAGATACGCAGTATTTT. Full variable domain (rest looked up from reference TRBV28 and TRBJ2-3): DVKVTQSSRYLVKRTGEKVFLECVQDMDHENMFWYRQDPGLGLRLIYFSYDVKMKEKGDIPEGYSVSREKKERFSLILESASTNQTSMYLCASVPRGAGTDTQYFGPGTRLTVL.

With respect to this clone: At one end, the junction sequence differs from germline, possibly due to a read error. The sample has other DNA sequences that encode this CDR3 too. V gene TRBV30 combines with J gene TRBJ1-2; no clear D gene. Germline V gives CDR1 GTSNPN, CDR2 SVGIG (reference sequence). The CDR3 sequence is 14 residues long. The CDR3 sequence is CAWSVGWASYGYTF. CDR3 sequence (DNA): TGTGCCTGGAGTGTAGGTTGGGCGAGCTATGGCTACACCTTT.

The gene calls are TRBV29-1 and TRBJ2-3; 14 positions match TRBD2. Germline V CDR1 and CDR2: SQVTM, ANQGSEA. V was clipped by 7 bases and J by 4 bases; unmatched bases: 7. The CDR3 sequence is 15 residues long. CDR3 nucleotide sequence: TGCAGCGCCGAAATGACTAGCGGGGGGGCAGATACGCAGTATTTT. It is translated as CSAEMTSGGADTQYF.

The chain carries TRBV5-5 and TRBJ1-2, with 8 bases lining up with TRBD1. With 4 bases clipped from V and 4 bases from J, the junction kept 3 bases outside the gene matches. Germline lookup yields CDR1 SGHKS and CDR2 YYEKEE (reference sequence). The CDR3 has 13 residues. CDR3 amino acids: CASSDRGGYGYTF. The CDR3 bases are TGTGCCAGCAGCGACAGGGGAGGCTATGGCTACACCTTC.

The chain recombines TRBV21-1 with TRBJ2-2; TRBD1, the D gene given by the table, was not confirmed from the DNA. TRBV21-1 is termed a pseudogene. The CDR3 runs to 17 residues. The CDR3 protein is CASSKTAGTGTAGELFF. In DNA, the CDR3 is TGTGCCAGCAGCAAAACAGCCGGGACAGGGACCGCCGGGGAGCTGTTTTTT.

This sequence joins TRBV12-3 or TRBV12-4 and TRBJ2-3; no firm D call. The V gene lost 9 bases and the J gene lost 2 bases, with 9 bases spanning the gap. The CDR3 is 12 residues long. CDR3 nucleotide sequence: TGTGCCAGTCAACAGTACACAGATACGCAGTATTTT. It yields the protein CASQQYTDTQYF.

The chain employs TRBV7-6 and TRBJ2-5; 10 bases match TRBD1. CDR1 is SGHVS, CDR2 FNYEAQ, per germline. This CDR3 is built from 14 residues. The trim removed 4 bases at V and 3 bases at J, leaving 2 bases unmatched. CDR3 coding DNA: TGTGCCAGCAGCTATGGGACAGGGGAAGAGACCCAGTACTTC. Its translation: CASSYGTGEETQYF.